These 16 T cell receptor beta chains came from one sample sequenced in a study of response to subunit inactivated influenza vaccine. TCRdb reprocessed the RT-PCR reads via MiXCR and lists one record per CDR3 protein. The repertoire has more than 600,000 distinct CDR3 sequences, about 18% of them found once; the top ten carry about a tenth. The source material was PBMCs from blood, sampled 5 to 6 days after vaccination. These TCRs come from a man between 50 and 59 years old who received an inactivated influenza vaccine.

This clonotype was seen a handful of times. The genes are TRBV6-1 and TRBJ1-1; D gene ambiguous. V gave up 8 bases and J gave up 2 bases, with 12 bases separating them. The CDR3 sequence is 13 residues long. Germline values: CDR1 MNHNS, CDR2 SASEGT. CDR3 amino acids: CASANARNTEAFF. The CDR3 DNA follows: TGTGCCAGCGCCAACGCTAGAAACACTGAAGCTTTCTTT.

This clonotype turned up a few times. This rearrangement joins TRBV11-2 to TRBJ2-1, with D possibly being TRBD1 or TRBD2 (5 bases each). The CDR3 length is 13 residues. Looked up from germline, CDR1 is SGHAT and CDR2 is FQNNGV. The V gene lost 5 bases and the J gene lost 15 bases, with 20 bases spanning the gap. In DNA, the CDR3 is TGTGCCAGCAGCCCAAGGGAGAGGGGTGTTGGGTTCTTC. Protein: CASSPRERGVGFF.

This clonotype was seen many times. The V gene is TRBV3-1, the J gene TRBJ2-7; TRBD1 might be the D (6 bases). CDR3 size: 12 residues. From germline, CDR1 is LGHDT and CDR2 YNNKEL (reference sequence). Trimming cost V 5 bases and J 3 bases, with 8 bases left between them. CDR3 sequence: CASSADSYEQYF. CDR3 sequence (DNA): TGTGCCAGCAGCGCGGACAGCTACGAGCAGTACTTC.

This clonotype was seen a few times. The chain links TRBV4-1 to TRBJ2-1; D is uncertain. Trimming removed 0 bases from V and 8 bases from J, with 5 bases in between. Germline V CDR1 and CDR2: MGHRA, YSYEKL. The CDR3 runs 12 residues. The CDR3 reads CASSQDGDEQFF. CDR3 coding DNA: TGCGCCAGCAGCCAAGATGGCGATGAGCAGTTCTTC.

The chain has TRBV30 and TRBJ1-6; TRBD1 might be the D (6 bases). Germline CDR1 and CDR2: GTSNPN and SVGIG (reference sequence). This CDR3 comprises 16 residues. V gave up 4 bases and J gave up 4 bases, with 17 bases separating them. The CDR3 region has the DNA TGTGCCTGGATCCCAGACAACAGGGCTTATAATTCACCCCTCCACTTT. Its translation: CAWIPDNRAYNSPLHF.

This clonotype was seen a handful of times. V gene TRBV12-3 or TRBV12-4 combines with J gene TRBJ1-5; the D gene is possibly TRBD1 (5 bases). The CDR3 has 13 residues. The V end was cut by 6 bases, the J end by 5 bases, with 11 bases between. The CDR3 bases are TGTGCCAGCAGGATGATGGGGGATCAGCCCCAGCATTTT. Its translation is CASRMMGDQPQHF.

V gene TRBV6-2 or TRBV6-3 combines with J gene TRBJ2-7, with 8 bases identical to TRBD1. CDR1 and CDR2 (germline): MNHEY, SVGEGT. The CDR3 runs to 14 residues. Unmatched junction bases numbered 6, after V lost 8 bases and J lost 0 bases. The CDR3 region has the DNA TGTGCCAGCGCTTTGGACAGGGACTCCTACGAGCAGTACTTC. Its translation: CASALDRDSYEQYF.

The chain links TRBV28 to TRBJ1-4; the D gene is possibly TRBD1 (5 bases). V was trimmed by 2 bases and J by 10 bases, leaving 14 bases between them. Germline V gene sequence: CDR1 MDHEN, CDR2 SYDVKM. The CDR3 consists of 14 residues. CDR3 region: CASSLTGDPGKLFF. The CDR3 DNA reads as TGTGCCAGCAGTTTAACGGGGGATCCTGGAAAACTGTTTTTT. Looking up the rest from reference TRBV28 and TRBJ1-4 gives the full variable domain: DVKVTQSSRYLVKRTGEKVFLECVQDMDHENMFWYRQDPGLGLRLIYFSYDVKMKEKGDIPEGYSVSREKKERFSLILESASTNQTSMYLCASSLTGDPGKLFFGSGTQLSVL.

This clonotype was counted a few times. The chain has TRBV3-1 and TRBJ2-1; the match to TRBD2 covers 11 bases. This CDR3 is 18 amino acids long. Germline V gene data show CDR1 as LGHDT and CDR2 as YNNKEL (reference sequence). V lost 3 bases, J lost 7 bases, and 14 bases stayed unmatched. This CDR3 is CASSHQSATSGGGNEQFF. CDR3 nucleotide sequence: TGTGCCAGCAGCCATCAGTCTGCTACTAGCGGGGGAGGGAATGAGCAGTTCTTC.

This clonotype was detected a few times. The V call is TRBV30, the J call TRBJ2-1, with 8 bases that match TRBD2. Germline V CDR1 and CDR2: GTSNPN, SVGIG (reference sequence). The CDR3 sequence is 17 residues long. Losses at the gene ends were 5 bases for V and 7 bases for J; bases not matched to a gene: 19. The CDR3 spells CAWGVNRLAGLPNEQFF. CDR3 nucleotide sequence: TGTGCCTGGGGAGTAAACCGTCTAGCGGGCCTCCCAAATGAGCAGTTCTTC.

This clonotype was seen only a few times. J is TRBJ1-1 and V is TRBV20-1, with TRBD1 matching over 8 bases. Trimming took 5 bases from V and 5 from J; bases not matched to a gene: 10. From germline, CDR1 is DFQATT and CDR2 SNEGSKA (reference sequence). The length of the CDR3 is 14 residues. The CDR3 DNA follows: TGCAGTGCTCGATCACCGACAGGGGCTACTGAAGCTTTCTTT. Its translation: CSARSPTGATEAFF.

This chain links TRBV5-1 with TRBJ2-2, with 7 bases that match TRBD2. With 4 bases clipped from V and 1 base from J, the junction kept 10 bases outside the gene matches. Germline CDR1 is SGHRS and CDR2 is YFSETQ. The length of the CDR3 is 17 residues. The CDR3 nucleotides are TGCGCCAGCAGCCCCGAGGTCCTAGCGGTGAACACCGGGGAGCTGTTTTTT. It specifies CASSPEVLAVNTGELFF. Full variable domain (missing parts from reference TRBV5-1 and TRBJ2-2): KAGVTQTPRYLIKTRGQQVTLSCSPISGHRSVSWYQQTPGQGLQFLFEYFSETQRNKGNFPGRFSGRQFSNSRSEMNVSTLELGDSALYLCASSPEVLAVNTGELFFGEGSRLTVL.

This clonotype was seen more than once but under ten times. The chain combines TRBV4-1 with TRBJ2-7, with D perhaps matching TRBD2 (5 bases). Germline V gives CDR1 MGHRA, CDR2 YSYEKL. There are 15 residues in the CDR3. The germline V and J ends were trimmed by 2 bases and 6 bases, with 17 bases remaining between them. The CDR3 loop is CASSQFRGDGSEQYF. The CDR3 nucleotides are TGCGCCAGCAGCCAATTCAGAGGCGATGGGAGCGAGCAGTACTTC.

V is TRBV7-7 and J is TRBJ2-2, with 7 positions matching TRBD2. The CDR3 contains 15 residues. Germline lookup yields CDR1 SSHAT and CDR2 FNYEAQ (reference sequence). J gave up 6 bases and V 4 bases, and 8 bases lay outside the gene matches. The CDR3 DNA reads TGTGCCAGCAGCTCCGGGACTACGGTCTCCGGGGAGCTGTTTTTT. This encodes CASSSGTTVSGELFF.

The sample holds a few counts of this clonotype. J is TRBJ2-3 and V is TRBV29-1; 8 positions match TRBD1. J was trimmed by 6 bases and V by 4 bases; bases with no gene match: 9. Germline lookup yields CDR1 SQVTM and CDR2 ANQGSEA. The CDR3 is made up of 14 amino acids. Here the CDR3 DNA reads TGCAGCGTTGGACAGGGGATGCCTCTGGATACGCAGTATTTT. Protein sequence: CSVGQGMPLDTQYF.

This rearrangement joins TRBV11-1 to TRBJ2-3; TRBD2 matches at 12 bases. There are 18 residues in the CDR3. Germline lookup yields CDR1 SGHAT and CDR2 FQDESV (reference sequence). The V gene end was trimmed by 5 bases and the J gene end by 3 bases; junction bases not matched to a gene: 12. CDR3 amino acids: CASSGFSASGGDTDTQYF. CDR3 bases: TGTGCCAGCAGCGGTTTTTCGGCTAGCGGGGGGGATACAGATACGCAGTATTTT.